Listed below are T cell receptor beta chains from one sample, sequenced in a study of blood T cell repertoires in COVID-19. Clones were read by immunoSEQ multiplex PCR, and TCRdb kept only the in-frame ones, dropping some. The table lists 150,000 to 200,000 clones, roughly nine tenths of them singletons. Sequencing was done on a sample of peripheral blood. The receptors stem from a man aged 18-30 years who had recovered from COVID-19. The CDR3 runs from the conserved cysteine through the conserved F or W. The D gene is left open where the match is weak. Size tells how often a clone was seen (once, few, many) or the class of an expanded clone, and some rows leave it out.

V gene	clone size	D gene	J gene	CDR3 protein	CDR3 DNA
TRBV7-2	NA	TRBD2	TRBJ2-1	CASSTNGRAFDNEQFF	TGTGCCAGCAGCACAAATGGGAGGGCCTTTGACAATGAGCAGTTCTTC
TRBV18	NA	NA	TRBJ1-1	CASSPMEGAMNTEAFF	TGTGCCAGCTCACCAATGGAGGGCGCTATGAACACTGAAGCTTTCTTT
TRBV30	NA	NA	TRBJ1-5	CAWSPGFLPDQPQHF	TGTGCCTGGAGTCCAGGGTTTCTGCCCGATCAGCCCCAGCATTTT
TRBV4-3	NA	TRBD1	TRBJ2-7	CASSQGQGVSYEQYF	TGCGCCAGCAGCCAAGGACAGGGGGTCTCCTACGAGCAGTACTTC
TRBV9	few	NA	TRBJ1-3	CASSPTGAGNTIYF	TGTGCCAGCAGCCCTACGGGAGCTGGAAACACCATATATTTT
TRBV15	NA	TRBD1	TRBJ1-2	CATSRERLDRGGGYTF	TGTGCCACCAGCAGAGAGCGTCTGGACAGGGGGGGTGGCTACACCTTC
TRBV6-2/TRBV6-3	few	NA	TRBJ1-1	CASSWSYGTEAFF	TGTGCCAGCAGTTGGTCCTACGGGACTGAAGCTTTCTTT
TRBV7-2	once	TRBD1	TRBJ1-6	CASRPQGAGGSPLHF	TGTGCCAGCAGGCCACAGGGGGCTGGCGGGTCACCCCTCCACTTT
TRBV5-1	NA	TRBD1	TRBJ1-1	CASRTDRGTEAFF	TGCGCCAGCAGAACCGACAGGGGAACTGAAGCTTTCTTT
TRBV4-2	NA	TRBD2	TRBJ2-1	CASSPVGREAVNEQFF	TGTGCCAGCAGCCCGGTAGGGCGGGAGGCCGTCAATGAGCAGTTCTTC
TRBV6-5	NA	TRBD1	TRBJ1-1	CASSYTGGRSTEAFF	TGTGCCAGCAGTTACACAGGGGGTCGGAGCACTGAAGCTTTCTTT
TRBV18	once	NA	TRBJ2-7	CASSPDSGPYEQYF	TGTGCCAGCTCACCGGATTCAGGGCCCTACGAGCAGTACTTC
TRBV28	NA	NA	TRBJ1-2	CASSFGTGTGGIYGYTF	TGTGCCAGCTCCTTCGGGACGGGGACCGGGGGGATCTATGGCTACACCTTC
TRBV13	NA	TRBD2	TRBJ2-1	CASSTGTSEYNEQFF	TGTGCCAGCAGCACCGGGACTAGCGAATACAATGAGCAGTTCTTC
TRBV19	NA	NA	TRBJ1-2	CASSIQGTNYGYTF	TGTGCCAGTAGTATTCAGGGGACAAACTATGGCTACACCTTC
TRBV6-6	NA	TRBD1	TRBJ1-1	CASSYPGQAGTEAFF	TGTGCCAGCAGTTACCCGGGACAGGCGGGGACTGAAGCTTTCTTT
TRBV6-5	NA	NA	TRBJ1-1	CASSYSGTNTEAFF	TGTGCCAGCAGTTACTCCGGGACAAACACTGAAGCTTTCTTT
TRBV3-1/TRBV3-2	NA	NA	TRBJ2-5	CASSQDSENQETQYF	TGTGCCAGCAGCCAAGACTCGGAGAACCAAGAGACCCAGTACTTC
TRBV19	NA	NA	TRBJ1-5	CASRGPGRASNQPQHF	TGTGCCAGTAGAGGGCCGGGCAGGGCTAGCAATCAGCCCCAGCATTTT
TRBV5-4	NA	TRBD2	TRBJ2-7	CASSLKLSGTYEQYF	TGTGCCAGCAGCCTAAAGCTGAGCGGGACGTACGAGCAGTACTTC
TRBV19	NA	NA	TRBJ2-4	CASSPRADTHKNIQYF	TGTGCCAGTAGTCCTCGGGCGGACACCCATAAAAACATTCAGTACTTC
TRBV11-2	NA	TRBD2	TRBJ2-1	CASSVGTSGSGEQFF	TGTGCCAGCAGCGTCGGGACTAGCGGGAGCGGTGAGCAGTTCTTC
TRBV4-3	few	NA	TRBJ2-1	CASSQVRSLTHEQFF	TGCGCCAGCAGCCAAGTAAGATCACTCACCCATGAGCAGTTCTTC
TRBV5-6	NA	TRBD2	TRBJ2-1	CASSLGGSSYNEQFF	TGTGCCAGCAGCTTGGGCGGGAGCTCCTACAATGAGCAGTTCTTC
TRBV19	NA	NA	TRBJ2-7	CASSISDSYEQYF	TGTGCCAGTAGTATCAGTGACTCCTACGAGCAGTACTTC
TRBV6-5	NA	NA	TRBJ1-1	CATDPGHTLPEAFF	TGTGCCACCGACCCAGGGCATACTCTCCCTGAAGCTTTCTTT
TRBV2	few	TRBD2	TRBJ2-5	CASSVLGGETQYF	TGTGCCAGCAGTGTTTTGGGGGGGGAGACCCAGTACTTC
TRBV6-5	NA	TRBD1	TRBJ1-1	CASSSPGGTEAFF	TGTGCCAGCAGTTCCCCAGGGGGCACTGAAGCTTTCTTT
TRBV9	NA	TRBD1	TRBJ2-7	CASSARGGQGAPEQYF	TGTGCCAGCAGCGCCCGGGGGGGACAGGGGGCGCCTGAGCAGTACTTC
TRBV20-1	NA	NA	TRBJ2-1	CSALDFNEQFF	TGCAGTGCTCTGGACTTCAATGAGCAGTTCTTC
TRBV5-5	NA	TRBD2	TRBJ2-1	CASSSDRGTSGRRNEQFF	TGTGCCAGCAGCTCGGACAGGGGCACTAGCGGGAGGCGCAATGAGCAGTTCTTC
TRBV29-1	NA	TRBD1	TRBJ1-2	CSVVGLGTAANYGYTF	TGCAGCGTTGTTGGCCTGGGGACAGCCGCTAACTATGGCTACACCTTC
TRBV7-6	NA	NA	TRBJ2-1	CASSLGGAGGNEQFF	TGTGCCAGCAGCTTAGGAGGGGCCGGGGGTAATGAGCAGTTCTTC
TRBV11-2	few	NA	TRBJ2-7	CASSLERGASYEQYF	TGTGCCAGCAGCTTAGAACGGGGGGCGTCCTACGAGCAGTACTTC
TRBV3-1/TRBV3-2	NA	NA	TRBJ1-5	CASSSQGNSNQPQHF	TGTGCCAGCAGTTCACAGGGTAATAGCAATCAGCCCCAGCATTTT
TRBV4-3	NA	NA	TRBJ2-7	CASSQDPTGVYEQYF	TGCGCCAGCAGCCAAGATCCCACGGGGGTCTACGAGCAGTACTTC
TRBV11-2	NA	NA	TRBJ2-7	CASSPIRQEPYEQYF	TGTGCCAGCAGCCCCATCCGCCAGGAACCCTACGAGCAGTACTTC
TRBV4-3	NA	TRBD2	TRBJ2-1	CASSQGLAYNEQFF	TGCGCCAGCAGCCAGGGACTAGCCTACAATGAGCAGTTCTTC
TRBV29-1	NA	TRBD2	TRBJ2-1	CSVDRKVRTRFNEQFF	TGCAGCGTTGATAGGAAGGTTCGGACTAGATTCAATGAGCAGTTCTTC
TRBV7-8	once	TRBD2	TRBJ2-1	CASSLVLAGGISYNEQFF	TGTGCCAGCAGCTTAGTACTAGCGGGAGGTATTTCCTACAATGAGCAGTTCTTC
TRBV2	NA	TRBD2	TRBJ2-3	CASSVAGGRLRTDTQYF	TGTGCCAGCAGTGTAGCGGGAGGGAGGTTGAGGACAGATACGCAGTATTTT
TRBV2	NA	TRBD2	TRBJ2-1	CASSEVAGLTSSYNEQFF	TGTGCCAGCAGTGAAGTAGCGGGGTTAACGAGCTCCTACAATGAGCAGTTCTTC
TRBV6-1	NA	NA	TRBJ1-1	CASSDPGHLNTEAFF	TGTGCCAGCAGTGACCCGGGACATTTGAACACTGAAGCTTTCTTT
TRBV6-5	NA	TRBD2	TRBJ2-7	CASSYSVFGGGEQYF	TGTGCCAGCAGTTACTCAGTTTTCGGGGGGGGCGAGCAGTACTTC
TRBV2	NA	NA	TRBJ1-2	CASREVPVGYTF	TGTGCCAGCAGGGAAGTCCCTGTCGGCTACACCTTC
TRBV6-6	few	NA	TRBJ1-5	CASSDTGWSNQPQHF	TGTGCCAGCAGCGATACAGGGTGGAGCAATCAGCCCCAGCATTTT
TRBV9	NA	TRBD1	TRBJ2-2	CASSTPKTGGSAGELFF	TGTGCCAGCAGCACCCCTAAGACAGGGGGTTCGGCCGGGGAGCTGTTTTTT